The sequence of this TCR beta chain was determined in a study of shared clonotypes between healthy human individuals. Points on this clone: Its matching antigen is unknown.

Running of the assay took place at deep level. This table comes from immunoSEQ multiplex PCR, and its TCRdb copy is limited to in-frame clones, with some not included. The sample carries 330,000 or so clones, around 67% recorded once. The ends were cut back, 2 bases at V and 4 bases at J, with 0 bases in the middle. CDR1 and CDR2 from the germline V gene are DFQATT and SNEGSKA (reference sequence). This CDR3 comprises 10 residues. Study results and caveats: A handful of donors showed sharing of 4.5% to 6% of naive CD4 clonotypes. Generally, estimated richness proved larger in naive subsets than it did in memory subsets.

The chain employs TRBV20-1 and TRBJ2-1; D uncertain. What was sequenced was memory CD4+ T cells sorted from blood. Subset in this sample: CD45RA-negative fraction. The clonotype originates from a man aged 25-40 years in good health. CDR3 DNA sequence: TGCAGTGCTAGATACAATGAGCAGTTCTTC. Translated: CSARYNEQFF.